This T cell receptor beta chain was obtained from a study of spatial heterogeneity in lung cancer. Across the study: Beta-chain sequences were consistently detected more often than alpha-chain sequences. General study findings and limits: Tumors with more nonsynonymous mutations had more expanded intratumoral alpha and beta TCRs.

Regarding time point: sample taken at primary tumor resection. Unsorted whole RNA from tumor, nontumor lung or frozen PBMC underwent sequencing. The sample holds many counts of this clonotype. Its specificity is unknown. This beta chain is a stray sequence in a library constructed for alpha chains; its clone size is not meaningful. CDR3 size: 13 residues. Germline values: CDR1 LGHDT, CDR2 YNNKEL (reference sequence). V shed 4 bases and J 4 bases; nucleotides not matched to a gene: 3. TCRdb redid the calling of the 5' RACE reads with MiXCR, one entry per CDR3 protein. The sample holds roughly 4,000 distinct CDR3 sequences, 5.1% seen once.

The chain couples TRBV3-1 to TRBJ1-2, with 7 bases fitting TRBD1. This TCR was recovered from a female donor with early-stage non-small cell lung cancer. Sequencing was performed on lung tumor tissue, taken at surgery. The CDR3 bases are TGTGCCAGCAGCCCCCGACAGGGCTATGGCTACACCTTC. As protein: CASSPRQGYGYTF.